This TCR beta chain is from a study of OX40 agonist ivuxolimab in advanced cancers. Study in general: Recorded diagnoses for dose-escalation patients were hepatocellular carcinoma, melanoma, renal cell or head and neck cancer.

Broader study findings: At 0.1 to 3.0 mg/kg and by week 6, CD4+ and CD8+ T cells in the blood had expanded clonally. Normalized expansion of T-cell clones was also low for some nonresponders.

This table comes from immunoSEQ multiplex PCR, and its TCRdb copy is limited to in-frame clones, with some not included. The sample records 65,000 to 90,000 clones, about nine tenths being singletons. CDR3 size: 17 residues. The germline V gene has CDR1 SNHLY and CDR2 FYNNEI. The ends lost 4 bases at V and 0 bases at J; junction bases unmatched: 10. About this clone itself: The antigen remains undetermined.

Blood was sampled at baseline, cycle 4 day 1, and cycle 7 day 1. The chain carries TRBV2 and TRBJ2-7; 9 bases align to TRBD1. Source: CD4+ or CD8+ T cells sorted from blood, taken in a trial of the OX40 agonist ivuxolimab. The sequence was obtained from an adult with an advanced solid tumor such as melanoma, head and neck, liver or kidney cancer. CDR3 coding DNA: TGTGCCAGCAGTGTGGGACAGGGTGCCTCAAACTCCTACGAGCAGTACTTC. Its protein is CASSVGQGASNSYEQYF. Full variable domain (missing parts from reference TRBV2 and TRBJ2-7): EPEVTQTPSHQVTQMGQEVILRCVPISNHLYFYWYRQILGQKVEFLVSFYNNEISEKSEIFDDQFSVERPDGSNFTLKIRSTKLEDSAMYFCASSVGQGASNSYEQYFGPGTRLTVT.